This section outlines one TCR beta chain sequence together with its context. Its antigen is still unknown. These data originate in a study of response to subunit inactivated influenza vaccine. Study-wide results and limits: Only a handful of new T cells, the authors suggested, are recruited with each seasonal influenza vaccination.

Per the germline V gene, CDR1 is SGHTA and CDR2 is FQGNSA. With 5 bases removed from V and 1 base from J, the gap between germline ends came to 12 bases. CDR3 size: 14 residues. TCRdb fed the RT-PCR reads into MiXCR, producing one record per CDR3 protein. The table records 550,000 to 800,000 distinct CDR3 sequences, 14% of them present only once. The chain recombines TRBV7-2 with TRBJ2-7, with D perhaps TRBD1 (5 bases). The origin of this receptor is a man in his fifties or sixties who received an inactivated influenza vaccine. This specimen was PBMCs from blood, taken around two weeks before vaccination. The CDR3 loop reads CASSTPTESYEQYF. The DNA of the CDR3 is TGTGCCAGCAGCACCCCGACAGAATCCTACGAGCAGTACTTC. Complete variable domain (other parts from reference TRBV7-2 and TRBJ2-7): GAGVSQSPSNKVTEKGKDVELRCDPISGHTALYWYRQSLGQGLEFLIYFQGNSAPDKSGLPSDRFSAERTGGSVSTLTIQRTQQEDSAVYLCASSTPTESYEQYFGPGTRLTVT.